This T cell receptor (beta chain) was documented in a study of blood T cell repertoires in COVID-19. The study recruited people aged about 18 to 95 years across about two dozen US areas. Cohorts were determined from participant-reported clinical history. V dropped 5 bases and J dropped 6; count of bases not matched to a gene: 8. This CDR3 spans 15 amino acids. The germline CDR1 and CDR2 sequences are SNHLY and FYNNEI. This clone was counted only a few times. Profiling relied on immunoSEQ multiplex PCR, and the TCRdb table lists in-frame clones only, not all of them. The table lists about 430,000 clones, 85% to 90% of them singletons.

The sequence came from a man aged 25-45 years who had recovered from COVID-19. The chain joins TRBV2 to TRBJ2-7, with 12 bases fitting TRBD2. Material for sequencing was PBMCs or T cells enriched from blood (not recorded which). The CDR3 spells CASSQTSGRIGEQYF. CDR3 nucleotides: TGTGCCAGCAGTCAAACTAGCGGGAGGATTGGCGAGCAGTACTTC.